This record concerns one T cell receptor (beta chain) sequence. Different DNA sequences within this sample yield the same CDR3. Germline V CDR1 and CDR2: MDHEN, SYDVKM. This CDR3 contains 13 residues. V lost 2 bases, J lost 3 bases, and 7 bases lay in between. Repertoires were generated with immunoSEQ multiplex PCR, while TCRdb's copy carries only in-frame clones and drops some. Of 2 million to 3 million clones in the sample, roughly 93% were seen once. The source of the sample is a study of shared clonotypes between healthy human individuals. For the study at large: Aged 18 to 49, the donors were a couple of women and three men.

The receptor was isolated from a man between 18 and 35 years old in good health. Some clones in this sample may be carry-over from other donors' samples. The chain uses TRBV28 and TRBJ1-2; maybe TRBD1 (5 bases). The specimen sequenced was naive CD4+ T cells from PBMCs. Stated subset: CD45RA+ positively selected. The CDR3 protein is CASSLGGHYGYTF. CDR3 coding DNA: TGTGCCAGCAGTTTAGGGGGACACTATGGCTACACCTTC.